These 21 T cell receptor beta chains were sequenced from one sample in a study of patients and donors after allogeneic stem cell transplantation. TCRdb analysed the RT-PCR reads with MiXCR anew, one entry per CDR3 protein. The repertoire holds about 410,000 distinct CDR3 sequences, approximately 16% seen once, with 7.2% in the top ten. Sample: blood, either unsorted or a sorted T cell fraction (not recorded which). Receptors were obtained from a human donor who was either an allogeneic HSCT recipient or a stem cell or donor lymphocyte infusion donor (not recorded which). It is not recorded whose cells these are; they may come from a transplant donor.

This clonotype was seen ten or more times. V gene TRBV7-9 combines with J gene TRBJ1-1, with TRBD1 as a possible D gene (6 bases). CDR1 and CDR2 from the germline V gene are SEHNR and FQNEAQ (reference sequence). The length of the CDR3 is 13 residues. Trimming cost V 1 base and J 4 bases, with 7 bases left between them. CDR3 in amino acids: CASSLEGGTEAFF. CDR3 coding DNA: TGTGCCAGCAGCTTAGAAGGGGGCACTGAAGCTTTCTTT.

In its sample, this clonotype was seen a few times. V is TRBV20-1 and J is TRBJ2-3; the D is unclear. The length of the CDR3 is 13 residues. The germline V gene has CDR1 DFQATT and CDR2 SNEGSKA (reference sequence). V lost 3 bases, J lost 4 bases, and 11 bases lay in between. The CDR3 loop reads CSARQVAADTQYF. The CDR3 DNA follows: TGCAGTGCTAGGCAGGTAGCCGCAGATACGCAGTATTTT.

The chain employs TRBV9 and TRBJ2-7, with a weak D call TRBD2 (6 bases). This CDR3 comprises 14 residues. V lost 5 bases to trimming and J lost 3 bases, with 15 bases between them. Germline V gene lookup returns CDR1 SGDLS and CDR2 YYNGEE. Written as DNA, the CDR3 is TGTGCCAGCAGTCCCCGGGGGACTCTCTACGAGCAGTACTTC. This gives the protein CASSPRGTLYEQYF.

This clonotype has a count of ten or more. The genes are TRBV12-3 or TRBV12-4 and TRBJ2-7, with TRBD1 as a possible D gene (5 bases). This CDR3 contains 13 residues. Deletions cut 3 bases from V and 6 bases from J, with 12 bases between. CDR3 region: CASSLSGRGEQYF. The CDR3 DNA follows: TGTGCCAGCAGTTTGTCTGGTAGGGGCGAGCAGTACTTC.

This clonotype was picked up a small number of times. CDR3 sequence: CAWSVRRGREETQYF. The DNA for the CDR3 is TGTGCCTGGAGTGTAAGGCGCGGGAGGGAAGAGACCCAGTACTTC. The chain joins TRBV30 to TRBJ2-5, with TRBD2 identical over 9 bases. The CDR3 spans 15 residues. Germline-derived CDR1 and CDR2 are GTSNPN and SVGIG (reference sequence). V was pared by 0 bases and J by 3 bases, with 5 bases of the junction left unmatched.

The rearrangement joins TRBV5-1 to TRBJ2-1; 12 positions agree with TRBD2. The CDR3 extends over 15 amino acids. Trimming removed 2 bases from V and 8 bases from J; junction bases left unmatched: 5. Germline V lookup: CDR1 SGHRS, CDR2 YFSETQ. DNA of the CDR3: TGCGCCAGCAGCTTCGGACTAGCGGGACTCGATGAGCAGTTCTTC. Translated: CASSFGLAGLDEQFF.

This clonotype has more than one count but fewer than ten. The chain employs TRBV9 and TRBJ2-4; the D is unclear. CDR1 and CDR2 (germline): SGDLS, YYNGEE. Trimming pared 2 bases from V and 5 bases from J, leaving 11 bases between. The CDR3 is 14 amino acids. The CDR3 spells CASSVGSHQNIQYF. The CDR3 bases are TGTGCCAGCAGCGTCGGCAGCCACCAAAACATTCAGTACTTC.

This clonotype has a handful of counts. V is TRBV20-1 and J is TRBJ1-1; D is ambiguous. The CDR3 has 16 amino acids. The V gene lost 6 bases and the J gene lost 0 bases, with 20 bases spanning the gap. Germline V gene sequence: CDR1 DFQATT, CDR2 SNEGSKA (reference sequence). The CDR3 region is CSAPSPRLSMNTEAFF. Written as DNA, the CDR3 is TGCAGTGCCCCCTCTCCCCGACTCAGTATGAACACTGAAGCTTTCTTT.

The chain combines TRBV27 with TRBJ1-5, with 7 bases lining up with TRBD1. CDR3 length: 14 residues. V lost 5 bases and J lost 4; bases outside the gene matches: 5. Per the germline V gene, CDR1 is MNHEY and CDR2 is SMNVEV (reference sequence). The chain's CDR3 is CASSPTRGNQPQHF. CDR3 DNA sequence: TGTGCCAGCAGTCCAACCAGGGGGAATCAGCCCCAGCATTTT.

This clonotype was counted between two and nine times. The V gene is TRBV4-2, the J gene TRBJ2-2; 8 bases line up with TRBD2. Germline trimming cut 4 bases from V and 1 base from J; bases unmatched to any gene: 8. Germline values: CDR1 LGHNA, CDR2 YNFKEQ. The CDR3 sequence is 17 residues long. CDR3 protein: CASSPPAGALNTGELFF. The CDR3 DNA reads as TGTGCCAGCAGCCCACCAGCGGGAGCCCTGAACACCGGGGAGCTGTTTTTT.

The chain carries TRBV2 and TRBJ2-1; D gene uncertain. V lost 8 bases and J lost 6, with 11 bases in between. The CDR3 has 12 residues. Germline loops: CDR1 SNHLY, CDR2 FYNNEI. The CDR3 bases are TGTGCCAGCGAATCCCCAGGCAATGAGCAGTTCTTC. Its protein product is CASESPGNEQFF.

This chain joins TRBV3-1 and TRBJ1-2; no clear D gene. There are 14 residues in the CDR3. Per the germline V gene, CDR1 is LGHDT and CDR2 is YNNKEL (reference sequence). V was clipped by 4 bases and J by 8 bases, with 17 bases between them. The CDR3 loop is CASSRRGGVKGYTF. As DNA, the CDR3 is TGTGCCAGCAGCCGGCGCGGAGGAGTGAAAGGCTACACCTTC.

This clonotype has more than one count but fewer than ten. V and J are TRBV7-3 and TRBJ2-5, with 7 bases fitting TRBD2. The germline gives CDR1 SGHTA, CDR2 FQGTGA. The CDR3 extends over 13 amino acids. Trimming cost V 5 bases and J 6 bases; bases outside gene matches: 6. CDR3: CASSIGLGQTQYF. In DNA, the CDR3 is TGTGCCAGCAGCATCGGACTAGGGCAGACCCAGTACTTC.

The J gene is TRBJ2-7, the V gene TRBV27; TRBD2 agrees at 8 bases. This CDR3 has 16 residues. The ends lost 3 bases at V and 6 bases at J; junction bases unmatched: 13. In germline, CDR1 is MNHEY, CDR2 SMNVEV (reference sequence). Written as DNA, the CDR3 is TGTGCCAGCAGTTTGGCCCCGGGACTAGTCTCCCCCGAGCAGTACTTC. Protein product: CASSLAPGLVSPEQYF.

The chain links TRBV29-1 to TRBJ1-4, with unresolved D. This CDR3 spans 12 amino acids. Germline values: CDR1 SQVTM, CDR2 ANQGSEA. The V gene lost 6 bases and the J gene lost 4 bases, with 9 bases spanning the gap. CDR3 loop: CSVRDFNEKLFF. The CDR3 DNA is TGCAGCGTACGAGACTTTAATGAAAAACTGTTTTTT.

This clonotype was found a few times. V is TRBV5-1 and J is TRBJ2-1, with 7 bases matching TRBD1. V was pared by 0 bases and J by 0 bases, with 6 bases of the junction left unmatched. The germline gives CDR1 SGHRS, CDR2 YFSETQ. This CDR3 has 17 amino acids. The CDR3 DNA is TGCGCCAGCAGCTTGGTACAGGGGAAAGGCTCCTACAATGAGCAGTTCTTC. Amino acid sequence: CASSLVQGKGSYNEQFF. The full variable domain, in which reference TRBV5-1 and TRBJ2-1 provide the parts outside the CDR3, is KAGVTQTPRYLIKTRGQQVTLSCSPISGHRSVSWYQQTPGQGLQFLFEYFSETQRNKGNFPGRFSGRQFSNSRSEMNVSTLELGDSALYLCASSLVQGKGSYNEQFFGPGTRLTVL.

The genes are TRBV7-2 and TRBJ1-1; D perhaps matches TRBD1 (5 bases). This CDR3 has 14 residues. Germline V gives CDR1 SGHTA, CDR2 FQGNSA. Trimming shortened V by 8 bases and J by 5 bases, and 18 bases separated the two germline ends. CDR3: CASRDLPEETEAFF. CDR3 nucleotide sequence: TGTGCCAGCCGGGACCTCCCTGAAGAAACTGAAGCTTTCTTT.

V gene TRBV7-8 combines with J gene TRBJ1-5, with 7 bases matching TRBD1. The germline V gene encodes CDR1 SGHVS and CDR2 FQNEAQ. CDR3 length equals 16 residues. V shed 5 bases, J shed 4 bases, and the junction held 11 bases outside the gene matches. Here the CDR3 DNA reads TGTGCCAGCAGCACCAAGTTAGGGGGCCGGAATCAGCCCCAGCATTTT. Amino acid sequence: CASSTKLGGRNQPQHF.

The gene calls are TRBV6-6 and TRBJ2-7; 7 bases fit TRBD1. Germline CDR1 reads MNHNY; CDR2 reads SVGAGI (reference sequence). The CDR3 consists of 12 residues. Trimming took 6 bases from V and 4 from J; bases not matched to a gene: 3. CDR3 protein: CASRNRGYEQYF. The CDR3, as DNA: TGTGCCAGCAGAAACAGGGGTTACGAGCAGTACTTC.

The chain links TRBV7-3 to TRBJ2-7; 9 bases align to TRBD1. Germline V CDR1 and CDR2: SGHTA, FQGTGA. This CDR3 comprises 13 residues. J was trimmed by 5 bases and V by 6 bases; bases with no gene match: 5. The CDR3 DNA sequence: TGTGCCAGCAGTTTTACAGGGGGCGACGAGCAGTACTTC. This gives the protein CASSFTGGDEQYF.

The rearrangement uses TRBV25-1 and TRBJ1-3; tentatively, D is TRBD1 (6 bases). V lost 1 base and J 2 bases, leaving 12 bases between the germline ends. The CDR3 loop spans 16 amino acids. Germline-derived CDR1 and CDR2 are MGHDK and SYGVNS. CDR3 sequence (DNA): TGTGCCAGCAGTGAATCTGGGGGGCGAGCTGGAAACACCATATATTTT. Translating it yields CASSESGGRAGNTIYF.